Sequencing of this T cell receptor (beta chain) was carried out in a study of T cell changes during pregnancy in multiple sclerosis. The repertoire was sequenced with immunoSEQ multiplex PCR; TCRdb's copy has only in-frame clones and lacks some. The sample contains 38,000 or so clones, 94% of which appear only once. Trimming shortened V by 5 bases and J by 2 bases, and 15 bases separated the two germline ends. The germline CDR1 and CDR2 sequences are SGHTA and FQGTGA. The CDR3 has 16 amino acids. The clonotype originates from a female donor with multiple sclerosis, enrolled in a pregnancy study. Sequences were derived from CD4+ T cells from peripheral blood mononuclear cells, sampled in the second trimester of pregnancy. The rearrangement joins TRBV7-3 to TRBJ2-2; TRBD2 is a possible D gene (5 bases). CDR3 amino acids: CASSKTGIHNTGELFF. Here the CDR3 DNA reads TGTGCCAGCAGCAAAACCGGGATACACAACACCGGGGAGCTGTTTTTT. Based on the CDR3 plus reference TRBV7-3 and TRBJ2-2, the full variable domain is GAGVSQTPSNKVTEKGKYVELRCDPISGHTALYWYRQSLGQGPEFLIYFQGTGAADDSGLPNDRFFAVRPEGSVSTLKIQRTERGDSAVYLCASSKTGIHNTGELFFGEGSRLTVL.